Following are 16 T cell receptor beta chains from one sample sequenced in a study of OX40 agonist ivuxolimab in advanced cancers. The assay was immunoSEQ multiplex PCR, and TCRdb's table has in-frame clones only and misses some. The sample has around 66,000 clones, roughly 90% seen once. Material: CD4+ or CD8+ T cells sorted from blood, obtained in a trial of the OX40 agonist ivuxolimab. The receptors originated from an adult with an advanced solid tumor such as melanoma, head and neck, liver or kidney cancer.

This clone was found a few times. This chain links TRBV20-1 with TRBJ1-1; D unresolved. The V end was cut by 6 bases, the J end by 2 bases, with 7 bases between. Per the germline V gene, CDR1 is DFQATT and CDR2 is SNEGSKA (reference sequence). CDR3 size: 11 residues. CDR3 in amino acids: CSASDNTEAFF. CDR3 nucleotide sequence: TGCAGTGCCTCGGACAACACTGAAGCTTTCTTT.

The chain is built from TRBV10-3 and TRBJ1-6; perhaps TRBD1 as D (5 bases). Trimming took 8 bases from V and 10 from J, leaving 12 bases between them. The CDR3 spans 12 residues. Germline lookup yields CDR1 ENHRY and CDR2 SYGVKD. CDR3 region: CAISDTGSPLHF. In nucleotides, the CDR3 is TGTGCCATCTCGGACACTGGATCACCCCTCCACTTT.

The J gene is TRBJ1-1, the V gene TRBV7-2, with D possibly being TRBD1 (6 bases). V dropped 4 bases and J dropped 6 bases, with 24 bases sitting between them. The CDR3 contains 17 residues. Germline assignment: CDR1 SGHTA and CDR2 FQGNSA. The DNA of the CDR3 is TGTGCCAGCAGCTACATTGGGATCGGCAGGGGAGGGTCTGAAGCTTTCTTT. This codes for CASSYIGIGRGGSEAFF.

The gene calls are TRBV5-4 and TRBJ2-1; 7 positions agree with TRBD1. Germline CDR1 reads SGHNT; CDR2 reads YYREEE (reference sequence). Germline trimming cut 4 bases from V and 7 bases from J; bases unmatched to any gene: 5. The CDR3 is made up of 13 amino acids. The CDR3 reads CASSKVQGNEQFF. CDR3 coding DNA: TGTGCCAGCAGCAAAGTACAGGGGAATGAGCAGTTCTTC.

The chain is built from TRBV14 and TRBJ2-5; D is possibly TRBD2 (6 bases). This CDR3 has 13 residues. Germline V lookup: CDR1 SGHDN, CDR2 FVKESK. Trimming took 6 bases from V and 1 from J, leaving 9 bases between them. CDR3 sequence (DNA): TGTGCCAGCAGTAACGGGGGCCAAGAGACCCAGTACTTC. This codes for CASSNGGQETQYF.

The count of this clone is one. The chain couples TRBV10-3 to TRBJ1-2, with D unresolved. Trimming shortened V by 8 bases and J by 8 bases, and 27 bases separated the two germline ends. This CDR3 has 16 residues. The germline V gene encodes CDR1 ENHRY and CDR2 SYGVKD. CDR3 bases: TGTGCCATCTCCGGGTTAACCTCGGGTGAATACCTGGGCTACACCTTC. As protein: CAISGLTSGEYLGYTF.

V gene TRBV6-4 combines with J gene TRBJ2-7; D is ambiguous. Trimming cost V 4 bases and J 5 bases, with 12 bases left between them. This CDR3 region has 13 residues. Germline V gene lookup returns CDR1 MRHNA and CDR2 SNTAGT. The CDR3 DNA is TGTGCCAGCAGTGTTAGGAGTGGCCACGAGCAGTACTTC. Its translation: CASSVRSGHEQYF.

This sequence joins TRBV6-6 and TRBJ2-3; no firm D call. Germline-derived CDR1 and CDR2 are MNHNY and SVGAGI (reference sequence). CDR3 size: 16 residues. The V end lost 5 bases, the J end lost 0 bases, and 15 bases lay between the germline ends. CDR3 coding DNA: TGTGCCAGCAGTCCCTACAAAGAGTCTAGCACAGATACGCAGTATTTT. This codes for CASSPYKESSTDTQYF.

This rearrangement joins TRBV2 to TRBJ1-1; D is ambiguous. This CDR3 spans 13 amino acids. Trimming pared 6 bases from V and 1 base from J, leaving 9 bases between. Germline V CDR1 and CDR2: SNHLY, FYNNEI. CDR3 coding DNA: TGTGCCAGCAGACCGACGGAGAACACTGAAGCTTTCTTT. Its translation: CASRPTENTEAFF.

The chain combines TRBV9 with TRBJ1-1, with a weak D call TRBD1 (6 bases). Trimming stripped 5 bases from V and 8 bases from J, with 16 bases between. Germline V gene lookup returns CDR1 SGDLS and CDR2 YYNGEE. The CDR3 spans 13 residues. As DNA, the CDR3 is TGTGCCAGCAGTTCTGGGGAGGACAGAGAAGCTTTCTTT. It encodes CASSSGEDREAFF.

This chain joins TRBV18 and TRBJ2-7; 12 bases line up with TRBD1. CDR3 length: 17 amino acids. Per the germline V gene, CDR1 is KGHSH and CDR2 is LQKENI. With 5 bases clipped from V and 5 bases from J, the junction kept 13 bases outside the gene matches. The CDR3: CASSSITAGTGGHEQYF. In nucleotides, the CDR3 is TGTGCCAGCTCATCGATAACCGCCGGGACAGGGGGCCACGAGCAGTACTTC.

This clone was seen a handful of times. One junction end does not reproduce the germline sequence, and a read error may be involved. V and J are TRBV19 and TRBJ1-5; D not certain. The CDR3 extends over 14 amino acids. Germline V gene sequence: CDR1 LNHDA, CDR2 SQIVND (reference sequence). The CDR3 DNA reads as TGTGTCAGTGGATCTGGGCTTTCCAATCAGCCCCAGCATTTT. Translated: CVSGSGLSNQPQHF. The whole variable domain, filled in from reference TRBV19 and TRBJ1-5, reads DGGITQSPKYLFRKEGQNVTLSCEQNLNHDAMYWYRQDPGQGLRLIYYSQIVNDFQKGDIAEGYSVSREKKESFPLTVTSAQKNPTAFYLCVSGSGLSNQPQHFGDGTRLSIL.

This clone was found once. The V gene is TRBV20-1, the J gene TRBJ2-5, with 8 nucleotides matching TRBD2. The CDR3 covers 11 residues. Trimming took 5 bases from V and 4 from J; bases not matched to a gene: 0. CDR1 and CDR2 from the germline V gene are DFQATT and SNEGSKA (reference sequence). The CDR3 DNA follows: TGCAGTGCTCGGGGGGGAGAGACCCAGTACTTC. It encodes CSARGGETQYF.

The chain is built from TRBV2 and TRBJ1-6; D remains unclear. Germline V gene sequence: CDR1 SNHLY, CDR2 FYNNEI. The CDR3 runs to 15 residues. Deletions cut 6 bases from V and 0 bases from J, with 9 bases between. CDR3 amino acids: CASRAASSYNSPLHF. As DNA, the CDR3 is TGTGCCAGCAGGGCTGCAAGCTCCTATAATTCACCCCTCCACTTT.

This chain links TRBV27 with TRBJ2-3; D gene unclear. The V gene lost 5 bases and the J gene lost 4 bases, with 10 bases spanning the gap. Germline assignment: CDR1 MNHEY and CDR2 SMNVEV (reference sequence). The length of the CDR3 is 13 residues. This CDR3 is CASSRPVSDTQYF. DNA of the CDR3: TGTGCCAGCAGTCGCCCAGTTTCAGATACGCAGTATTTT.

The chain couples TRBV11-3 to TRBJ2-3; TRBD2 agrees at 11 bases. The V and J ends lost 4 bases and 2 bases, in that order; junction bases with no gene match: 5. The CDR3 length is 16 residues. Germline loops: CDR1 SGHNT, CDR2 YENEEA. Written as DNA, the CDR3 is TGTGCCAGCAGCTCCGGGACTAGCGGCTCCACAGATACGCAGTATTTT. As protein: CASSSGTSGSTDTQYF. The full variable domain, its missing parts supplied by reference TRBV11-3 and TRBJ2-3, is EAGVVQSPRYKIIEKKQPVAFWCNPISGHNTLYWYLQNLGQGPELLIRYENEEAVDDSQLPKDRFSAERLKGVDSTLKIQPAELGDSAVYLCASSSGTSGSTDTQYFGPGTRLTVL.